A selection of T cell receptor beta chains follows, all from one sample in a study of shared clonotypes between healthy human individuals. The method was immunoSEQ multiplex PCR; TCRdb's version includes in-frame clones alone and lacks a portion of them. The sample holds 600,000 to 750,000 clones; around 90% are singletons and the top ten take 34%. Input material: memory CD8+ T cells from PBMCs. These TCRs come from a man in his late teens or twenties in good health. Some clones in this sample may be carry-over from other donors' samples. Each CDR3 is given with its conserved first and last residue.

len	v_gene	CDR3aa
12	TRBV27	CASSINGYEQYF
15	TRBV19	CASSSGTKVYYGYTF
16	TRBV5-1	CASSINPGDGYYGYTF
14	TRBV5-1	CASSLASFPYEQYF
16	TRBV27	CASSLNKQGATDTQYF
15	TRBV6-6	CAADRSESGTDTQYF
20	TRBV4-2	CASSPPGAERGEGVNTEAFF
16	TRBV5-6	CASSVAARVSTDTQYF
14	TRBV9	CASSARGQVYGYTF
16	TRBV5-1	CASSLVGLAAQETQYF
15	TRBV11-2	CASSLSGGGAYEQYF
12	TRBV6-6	CASSGGSTEAFF
16	TRBV11-2	CASSFGSGRVGNEQFF
15	TRBV18	CASSPRPGSTGELFF
15	TRBV4-1	CASSRRGQGYYGYTF
14	TRBV15	CATSREGTNYEQYF
14	TRBV6-5	CASSHRGSVYEQYF
15	TRBV2	CASRLVGGKYYEQYF
16	TRBV30	CAWSILQSSGRGEQYF
13	TRBV15	CATSGRGTYEQYF
14	TRBV28	CASRWSGGANVLTF
11	TRBV7-9	CAGDTYNEQFF
12	TRBV7-9	CASSFPVDTQYF
13	TRBV29-1	CSVPVGGLAEAFF
17	TRBV4-1	CASSQESRGGYFYEQYF
16	TRBV7-9	CASSPSRGGGANVLTF